The 5 T cell receptor beta chains listed next were all sequenced from one sample in a study of T cells in Graves' hyperthyroidism and ophthalmopathy (dated by TCRdb to between 2018 and 2020). Library preparation employed multiplex PCR. The instrument was an Illumina HiSeq 2000. Amplification of TCR beta CDR3 regions was carried out from RNA transcripts. A first-round RT-PCR of the TCR CDR3 used the HTBI primer set with the Qiagen OneStep RT-PCR kit. TCRdb reprocessing: public reads trimmed at Q25 with fastp, clones called with MiXCR, in-frame beta chains kept. Every CDR3 protein is listed once, alongside the most common genes and DNA of its rows. This sample has 150,000 or so distinct CDR3 sequences in its table, and approximately 20% of those were observed once. The ten largest make up around two thirds of the sample. The sample taken for sequencing was blood. The receptors stem from a woman between 50 and 59 years old with Graves' hyperthyroidism that later progressed to Graves' ophthalmopathy.

This clonotype has a single count. The chain uses TRBV20-1 and TRBJ2-5; D gene unclear. Trimming shortened V by 6 bases and J by 4 bases, and 18 bases separated the two germline ends. Germline V gene sequence: CDR1 DFQATT, CDR2 SNEGSKA (reference sequence). CDR3 length: 14 residues. CDR3 sequence (DNA): TGCAGTGCACCCCCCCGTTCCAAGGCAGAGACCCAGTACTTC. Protein sequence: CSAPPRSKAETQYF.

This clonotype was counted at least ten times. The chain employs TRBV28 and TRBJ2-3; D not certain. The CDR3 has 12 amino acids. Germline lookup yields CDR1 MDHEN and CDR2 SYDVKM. Trimming removed 2 bases at V and 6 bases at J, with 6 bases between. The CDR3 DNA follows: TGTGCCAGCAGTTTAGTATCGGATACGCAGTATTTT. Protein product: CASSLVSDTQYF. Variable domain in full (rest from reference TRBV28 and TRBJ2-3): DVKVTQSSRYLVKRTGEKVFLECVQDMDHENMFWYRQDPGLGLRLIYFSYDVKMKEKGDIPEGYSVSREKKERFSLILESASTNQTSMYLCASSLVSDTQYFGPGTRLTVL.

The chain combines TRBV7-9 with TRBJ1-1; the D is unclear. This CDR3 is built from 15 residues. V was clipped by 5 bases and J by 6 bases, with 19 bases between them. Per the germline V gene, CDR1 is SEHNR and CDR2 is FQNEAQ (reference sequence). The CDR3 sequence: CASSPSSRQIAEAFF. The CDR3 DNA is TGTGCCAGCAGCCCCAGTAGCCGACAAATCGCTGAAGCTTTCTTT.

This clonotype was counted a single time. The chain combines TRBV5-5 with TRBJ2-1, with 7 bases identical to TRBD1. The CDR3 is 15 residues long. V dropped 0 bases and J dropped 4; count of bases not matched to a gene: 4. Germline V gene lookup returns CDR1 SGHKS and CDR2 YYEKEE (reference sequence). The CDR3 bases are TGTGCCAGCAGCTTGGAGGGACAGTATTACAATGAGCAGTTCTTC. Its translation is CASSLEGQYYNEQFF.

The chain links TRBV29-1 to TRBJ1-5, with 10 bases matching TRBD1. With V trimmed by 7 bases and J by 6 bases, 15 bases remained unmatched. Germline V gene data show CDR1 as SQVTM and CDR2 as ANQGSEA. The CDR3 totals 16 residues. Here the CDR3 reads CSEFDTGTGVSQPQHF. In DNA, the CDR3 is TGCAGCGAATTCGATACCGGGACAGGGGTGAGTCAGCCCCAGCATTTT.